Below, 21 T cell receptor beta chains from the same sample are listed, as sequenced in a study of OX40 agonist ivuxolimab in advanced cancers. Some clones are missing from TCRdb's copy, which holds only in-frame ones; the method was immunoSEQ multiplex PCR. Found here are about 49,000 clones, about 81% of them singletons; the top ten hold 10% to 15%. The sequencing used CD4+ or CD8+ T cells sorted from blood, collected in a trial of the OX40 agonist ivuxolimab. These receptors were collected from an adult with an advanced solid tumor such as melanoma, head and neck, liver or kidney cancer.

The CDR3 region is CASSEDGPRFYNEQFF. The CDR3 coding sequence is TGTGCCAGCAGTGAAGACGGGCCTAGATTCTACAATGAGCAGTTCTTC. The V and J genes are TRBV2 and TRBJ2-1; D is ambiguous. The CDR3 has 16 residues. Per the germline V gene, CDR1 is SNHLY and CDR2 is FYNNEI. V dropped 1 base and J dropped 3 bases, with 13 bases sitting between them.

The chain is built from TRBV6-1 and TRBJ2-7; D call uncertain. In germline, CDR1 is MNHNS, CDR2 SASEGT. This CDR3 has 14 amino acids. The V gene lost 4 bases and the J gene lost 0 bases, with 10 bases spanning the gap. The CDR3 loop reads CASSAFLVSYEQYF. The DNA of the CDR3 is TGTGCCAGCAGTGCCTTTTTGGTCTCCTACGAGCAGTACTTC.

The chain joins TRBV6-1 to TRBJ1-1; no definite D call. Trimming shortened V by 5 bases and J by 0 bases, and 7 bases separated the two germline ends. Germline V gene data show CDR1 as MNHNS and CDR2 as SASEGT. This CDR3 is built from 13 residues. The CDR3 DNA reads as TGTGCCAGCAGTCGGATGGTGAACACTGAAGCTTTCTTT. Translation gives CASSRMVNTEAFF.

The chain recombines TRBV28 with TRBJ1-3, with 10 bases lining up with TRBD1. Per germline, CDR1 MDHEN and CDR2 SYDVKM. This CDR3 has 16 residues. Germline trimming cut 7 bases from V and 0 bases from J; bases unmatched to any gene: 6. The CDR3 reads CASIGTGDNSGNTIYF. The DNA of the CDR3 is TGTGCCAGCATAGGGACAGGGGACAACTCTGGAAACACCATATATTTT.

This chain uses TRBV19 with TRBJ1-6, with D possibly being TRBD1 (6 bases). The CDR3 has 18 residues. With 7 bases removed from V and 0 bases from J, the gap between germline ends came to 19 bases. Germline V gene lookup returns CDR1 LNHDA and CDR2 SQIVND (reference sequence). The CDR3 sequence is CASTPGRGSSSYNSPLHF. The CDR3 DNA follows: TGTGCCAGTACCCCCGGGAGGGGGTCGAGCTCCTATAATTCACCCCTCCACTTT.

The chain is built from TRBV14 and TRBJ2-5; TRBD1 might be the D (6 bases). CDR1 SGHDN and CDR2 FVKESK come from the germline V gene. CDR3 length equals 13 residues. Trimming removed 7 bases from V and 2 bases from J, with 11 bases in between. The CDR3 sequence: CASNRVGQETQYF. As DNA, the CDR3 is TGTGCCAGCAACAGGGTGGGACAAGAGACCCAGTACTTC.

CDR3 protein: CATSRTRYEIDTQYF. The CDR3, as DNA: TGTGCCACCAGCAGGACGCGATACGAGATAGATACGCAGTATTTT. The V and J genes are TRBV15 and TRBJ2-3; D is uncertain. The germline gives CDR1 LNHNV, CDR2 YYDKDF (reference sequence). The CDR3 runs 15 residues. With 3 bases removed from V and 5 bases from J, the gap between germline ends came to 15 bases.

J is TRBJ2-3 and V is TRBV28, with 7 bases lining up with TRBD1. This CDR3 is 13 amino acids long. Trimming removed 10 bases from V and 5 bases from J; junction bases left unmatched: 9. CDR1 and CDR2 (germline): MDHEN, SYDVKM. The CDR3 coding sequence is TGTGCCATCCTCGCCCGGGACAGAGATACGCAGTATTTT. It specifies CAILARDRDTQYF.

The gene calls are TRBV5-1 and TRBJ1-1, with 7 bases that match TRBD1. After removal of 1 base from V and 5 bases from J, the junction contained 5 bases not matched to a gene. The CDR3 spans 14 residues. Germline V gene lookup returns CDR1 SGHRS and CDR2 YFSETQ. CDR3 sequence reads: CASSLRQGGTEAFF. The DNA for the CDR3 is TGCGCCAGCAGCTTGCGACAGGGAGGGACTGAAGCTTTCTTT.

The chain is built from TRBV28 and TRBJ1-4; 12 bases fit TRBD1. This CDR3 spans 17 amino acids. The V gene's germline CDR1 is MDHEN and CDR2 SYDVKM. With V trimmed by 6 bases and J by 6 bases, 11 bases remained unmatched. The CDR3 loop reads CASRTWTGTGGHEKLFF. In nucleotides, the CDR3 is TGTGCCAGCAGAACCTGGACCGGGACAGGGGGCCATGAAAAACTGTTTTTT.

This clone showed up just a few times. J is TRBJ2-3 and V is TRBV30, with D tentatively TRBD1 (5 bases). V was cut by 0 bases and J by 1 base, with 8 bases left in between. The V gene's germline CDR1 is GTSNPN and CDR2 SVGIG (reference sequence). CDR3 size: 14 residues. CDR3: CAWSVKGGTDTQYF. The DNA for the CDR3 is TGTGCCTGGAGTGTTAAAGGGGGCACAGATACGCAGTATTTT.

This clone was detected ten times or more. V gene TRBV30 combines with J gene TRBJ2-7; D remains unclear. The CDR3 sequence is 14 residues long. Trimming left V 1 base short and J 4 bases short, with 14 bases between. The V gene's germline CDR1 is GTSNPN and CDR2 SVGIG (reference sequence). The CDR3 DNA sequence: TGTGCCTGGAGTGATAGGGCGGAAGTTTACGAGCAGTACTTC. It encodes CAWSDRAEVYEQYF.

The V call is TRBV7-9, the J call TRBJ2-7; 7 bases line up with TRBD1. Germline assignment: CDR1 SEHNR and CDR2 FQNEAQ (reference sequence). The CDR3 runs to 16 residues. With 4 bases clipped from V and 0 bases from J, the junction kept 9 bases outside the gene matches. The CDR3 is CASSSPQGQRSYEQYF. In DNA, the CDR3 is TGTGCCAGCAGCTCCCCCCAGGGACAGCGCTCCTACGAGCAGTACTTC.

This clone was picked up one time. The chain links TRBV19 to TRBJ2-5, with D possibly being TRBD2 (5 bases). The V and J ends lost 3 bases and 2 bases respectively, with 7 bases between them. This CDR3 spans 13 amino acids. The germline gives CDR1 LNHDA, CDR2 SQIVND (reference sequence). In DNA form, the CDR3 reads TGTGCCAGTAGTATCCCGGGACAAGAGACCCAGTACTTC. This codes for CASSIPGQETQYF.

J is TRBJ2-3 and V is TRBV5-1; perhaps TRBD1 as D (6 bases). This CDR3 spans 14 amino acids. Trimming removed 4 bases at V and 1 base at J, with 10 bases between. CDR1 and CDR2 (germline): SGHRS, YFSETQ. In nucleotides, the CDR3 is TGCGCCAGCAGCATTAACAGGGGCACAGATACGCAGTATTTT. Protein product: CASSINRGTDTQYF.

A word on this clone: This sample includes further DNA sequences coding for the same CDR3. This chain links TRBV5-1 with TRBJ1-1; TRBD1 aligns across 10 bases. The germline V gene has CDR1 SGHRS and CDR2 YFSETQ. V shed 0 bases and J 4 bases; nucleotides not matched to a gene: 0. This CDR3 has 14 residues. In DNA, the CDR3 is TGCGCCAGCAGCTTGGGACAGGGGGCCACTGAAGCTTTCTTT. As protein: CASSLGQGATEAFF.

The rearrangement uses TRBV19 and TRBJ1-5; possible D gene TRBD1, 5 bases. The germline V and J ends were trimmed by 7 bases and 9 bases, with 25 bases remaining between them. Germline V lookup: CDR1 LNHDA, CDR2 SQIVND (reference sequence). The CDR3 loop spans 16 amino acids. The CDR3 protein is CASTTTWTNQIRPQHF. The CDR3 bases are TGTGCCAGTACCACGACGTGGACAAATCAAATTCGGCCCCAGCATTTT.

This chain joins TRBV29-1 and TRBJ2-3, with D perhaps given as TRBD1 or TRBD2 (5 bases each). CDR1 and CDR2 (germline): SQVTM, ANQGSEA. V was trimmed by 6 bases and J by 3 bases, leaving 19 bases between them. This CDR3 contains 15 residues. CDR3 in amino acids: CSVDGDPGGTDTQYF. The CDR3 bases are TGCAGCGTCGACGGAGACCCTGGGGGAACAGATACGCAGTATTTT.

This clone was observed a few times. The genes are TRBV6-1 and TRBJ2-7; TRBD2 might be the D (6 bases). Trimming removed 7 bases at V and 3 bases at J, with 13 bases between. The CDR3 is 13 residues long. Germline values: CDR1 MNHNS, CDR2 SASEGT. The CDR3, as DNA: TGTGCCAGCATGGATTTGCGGGGCTACGAGCAGTACTTC. It translates to CASMDLRGYEQYF.

The gene calls are TRBV6-1 and TRBJ2-2; D is unclear. The V gene lost 6 bases and the J gene lost 4 bases, with 15 bases spanning the gap. Looked up from germline, CDR1 is MNHNS and CDR2 is SASEGT. The CDR3 runs to 15 residues. The CDR3 loop reads CASRDVGPSTGELFF. The CDR3 coding sequence is TGTGCCAGCAGGGACGTTGGGCCGAGCACCGGGGAGCTGTTTTTT.

This chain joins TRBV29-1 and TRBJ2-1; 10 nucleotides match TRBD2. CDR1 and CDR2 from the germline V gene are SQVTM and ANQGSEA. J gave up 7 bases and V 4 bases, and 4 bases lay outside the gene matches. The CDR3 is 13 residues long. The CDR3 region is CSVGTSGGNEQFF. CDR3 sequence (DNA): TGCAGCGTTGGGACTAGCGGAGGTAATGAGCAGTTCTTC.